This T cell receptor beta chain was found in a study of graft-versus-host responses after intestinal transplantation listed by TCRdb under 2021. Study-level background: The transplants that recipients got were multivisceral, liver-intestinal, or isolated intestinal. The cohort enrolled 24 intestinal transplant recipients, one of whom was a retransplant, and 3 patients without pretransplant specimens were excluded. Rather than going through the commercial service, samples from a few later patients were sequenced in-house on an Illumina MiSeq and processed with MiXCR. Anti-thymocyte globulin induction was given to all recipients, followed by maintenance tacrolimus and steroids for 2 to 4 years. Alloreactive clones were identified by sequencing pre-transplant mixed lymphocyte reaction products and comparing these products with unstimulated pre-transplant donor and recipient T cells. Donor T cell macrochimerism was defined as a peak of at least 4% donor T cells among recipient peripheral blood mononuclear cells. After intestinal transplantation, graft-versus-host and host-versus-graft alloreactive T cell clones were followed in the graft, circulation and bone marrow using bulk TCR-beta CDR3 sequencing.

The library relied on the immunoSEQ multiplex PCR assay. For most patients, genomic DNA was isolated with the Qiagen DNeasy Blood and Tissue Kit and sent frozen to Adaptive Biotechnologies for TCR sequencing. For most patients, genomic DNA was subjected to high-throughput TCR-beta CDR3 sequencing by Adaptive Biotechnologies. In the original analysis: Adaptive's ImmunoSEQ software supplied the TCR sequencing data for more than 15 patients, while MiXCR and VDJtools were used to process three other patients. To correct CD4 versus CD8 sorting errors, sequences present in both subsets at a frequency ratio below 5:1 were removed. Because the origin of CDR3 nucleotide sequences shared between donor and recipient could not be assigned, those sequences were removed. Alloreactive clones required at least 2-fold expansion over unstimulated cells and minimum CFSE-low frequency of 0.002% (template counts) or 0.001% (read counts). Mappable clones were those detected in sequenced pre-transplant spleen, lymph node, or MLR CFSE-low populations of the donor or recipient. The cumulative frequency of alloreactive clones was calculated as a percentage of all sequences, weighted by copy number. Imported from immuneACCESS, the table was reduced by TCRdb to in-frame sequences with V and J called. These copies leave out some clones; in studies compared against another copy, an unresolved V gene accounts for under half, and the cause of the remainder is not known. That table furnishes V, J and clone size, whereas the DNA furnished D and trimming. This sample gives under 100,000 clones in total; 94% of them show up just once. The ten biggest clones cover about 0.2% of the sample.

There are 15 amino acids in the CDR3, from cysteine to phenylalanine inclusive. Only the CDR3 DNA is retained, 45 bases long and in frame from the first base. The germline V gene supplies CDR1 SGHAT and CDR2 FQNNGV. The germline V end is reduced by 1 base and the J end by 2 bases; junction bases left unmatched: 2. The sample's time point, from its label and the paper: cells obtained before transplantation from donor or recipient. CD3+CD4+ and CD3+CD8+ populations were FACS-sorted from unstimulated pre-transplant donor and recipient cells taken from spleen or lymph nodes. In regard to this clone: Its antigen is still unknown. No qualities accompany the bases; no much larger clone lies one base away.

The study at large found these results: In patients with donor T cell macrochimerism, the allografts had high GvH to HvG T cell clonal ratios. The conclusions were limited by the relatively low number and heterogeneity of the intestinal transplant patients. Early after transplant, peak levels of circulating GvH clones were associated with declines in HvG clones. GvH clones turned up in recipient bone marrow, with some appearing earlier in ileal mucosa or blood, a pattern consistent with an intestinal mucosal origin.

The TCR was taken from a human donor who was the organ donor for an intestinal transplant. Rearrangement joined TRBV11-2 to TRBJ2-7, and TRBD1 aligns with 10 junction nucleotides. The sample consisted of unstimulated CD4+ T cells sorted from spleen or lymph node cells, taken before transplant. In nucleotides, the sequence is TGTGCCAGCAGCTTAGCGGGGACAGGGGCCTACGAGCAGTACTTC. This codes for CASSLAGTGAYEQYF.